This passage covers 15 T cell receptor beta chains from one sample sequenced in a study of blood T cell repertoires in COVID-19. Produced via immunoSEQ multiplex PCR; TCRdb's table is partial and in-frame only. The sample shows approximately 350,000 clones, 70% to 90% of them seen only once. Specimen: peripheral blood. The source of these receptors is a woman in her fifties or sixties with COVID-19, enrolled during active disease.

This clone was recorded once. The rearrangement joins TRBV7-3 to TRBJ2-3; 8 positions match TRBD2. There are 15 residues in the CDR3. Trimming at V came to 2 bases and at J to 2 bases, leaving 3 bases not matched to a gene. Germline values: CDR1 SGHTA, CDR2 FQGTGA. The CDR3 reads CASSLGGGITDTQYF. The CDR3 coding sequence is TGTGCCAGCAGCTTAGGCGGGGGGATCACAGATACGCAGTATTTT.

The V gene is TRBV19, the J gene TRBJ1-2; D not resolved. Trimming took off 0 bases at V and 4 bases at J, with 18 bases between the two ends. This CDR3 spans 17 amino acids. Germline V gene lookup returns CDR1 LNHDA and CDR2 SQIVND (reference sequence). For the CDR3, the DNA is TGTGCCAGTAGTATAGATCTTTATGGCGGCTCAATCTATGGCTACACCTTC. This gives the protein CASSIDLYGGSIYGYTF.

This clone was observed at least ten times. V is TRBV2 and J is TRBJ1-1, with no clear D. From germline, CDR1 is SNHLY and CDR2 FYNNEI. This CDR3 is 14 amino acids long. Deletions cut 11 bases from V and 1 base from J, with 17 bases between. In nucleotides, the CDR3 is TGTGCCTGTATAGGCTCGAGGTGGAACACTGAAGCTTTCTTT. This translates into CACIGSRWNTEAFF.

A word on this clone: At one of its ends the junction is not consistent with the germline gene, which may arise from a read error. V is TRBV12-5 and J is TRBJ2-7; possible D gene TRBD1, 7 bases. The CDR3 is made up of 12 amino acids. CDR1 and CDR2 from the germline V gene are LGHNT and FRNRAP. The CDR3: CATRGVDYEQYF. Written as DNA, the CDR3 is TGCGCCACCAGGGGGGTGGACTACGAGCAGTACTTC.

CDR3 in amino acids: CASSLELYEQYF. CDR3 DNA: TGTGCCAGCAGCTTAGAACTCTACGAGCAGTACTTC. The chain is built from TRBV7-9 and TRBJ2-7; D is ambiguous. V lost 1 base and J 3 bases, leaving 4 bases between the germline ends. The CDR3 is 12 residues long. The germline CDR1 and CDR2 sequences are SEHNR and FQNEAQ (reference sequence).

There are a few counts of this clone. The gene calls are TRBV27 and TRBJ2-2; D ambiguous. V shed 3 bases and J shed 4 bases, with 9 bases lying between them. The CDR3 spans 14 residues. Germline V gene lookup returns CDR1 MNHEY and CDR2 SMNVEV (reference sequence). CDR3: CASSFTRLTGELFF. The DNA of the CDR3 is TGTGCCAGCAGTTTCACACGCCTCACCGGGGAGCTGTTTTTT.

This clone was recorded only once. Given a much more abundant clone one base away, this may be a read error. The V gene is TRBV9, the J gene TRBJ2-7; 8 bases are a match to TRBD1. This CDR3 has 13 amino acids. J gave up 3 bases and V 3 bases, and 2 bases lay outside the gene matches. CDR1 and CDR2 from the germline V gene are SGDLS and YYNGEE. Here the CDR3 reads CASSEGQGYEQYF. The CDR3 nucleotides read TGTGCCAGCAGCGAAGGACAGGGCTACGAGCAGTACTTC.

The chain couples TRBV9 to TRBJ2-1; weak D call: TRBD2 (6 bases). The CDR3 loop spans 12 amino acids. V lost 4 bases, J lost 11 bases, and 13 bases lay in between. The germline V gene encodes CDR1 SGDLS and CDR2 YYNGEE. The CDR3 loop reads CASSPEGQKQFF. The CDR3 nucleotides are TGTGCCAGCAGCCCGGAGGGCCAGAAGCAGTTCTTC.

The chain has TRBV9 and TRBJ2-3; D is ambiguous. Trimming shortened V by 3 bases and J by 0 bases, and 14 bases separated the two germline ends. The CDR3 has 16 residues. Germline V gene lookup returns CDR1 SGDLS and CDR2 YYNGEE. The CDR3 region has the DNA TGTGCCAGCAGCGCCTCTATGGGCCGAAGCACAGATACGCAGTATTTT. It translates to CASSASMGRSTDTQYF.

This clone was picked up a small number of times. The rearrangement links TRBV5-6 to TRBJ1-2; tentatively, D is TRBD1 (5 bases). Trimming took off 2 bases at V and 2 bases at J, with 13 bases between the two ends. Germline assignment: CDR1 SGHDT and CDR2 YYEEEE. The CDR3 consists of 15 residues. The CDR3 reads CASSLTGRTNYGYTF. The DNA of the CDR3 is TGTGCCAGCAGCTTAACAGGACGGACCAACTATGGCTACACCTTC.

V is TRBV10-2 and J is TRBJ1-3; D is possibly TRBD1 (6 bases). V gave up 3 bases and J gave up 6 bases, with 12 bases separating them. The V gene's germline CDR1 is WSHSY and CDR2 SAAADI. The CDR3 sequence is 14 residues long. Here the CDR3 reads CASSEPGATNTIYF. The CDR3 DNA reads as TGCGCCAGCAGTGAACCAGGGGCTACAAACACCATATATTTT.

The chain combines TRBV10-3 with TRBJ2-1, with 7 nucleotides matching TRBD2. V dropped 0 bases and J dropped 7; count of bases not matched to a gene: 9. CDR3 length: 16 amino acids. Germline loops: CDR1 ENHRY, CDR2 SYGVKD. The chain's CDR3 is CAISESGLAARNEQFF. Written as DNA, the CDR3 is TGTGCCATCAGTGAGTCGGGTCTAGCGGCGAGAAATGAGCAGTTCTTC.

The rearrangement links TRBV11-2 to TRBJ1-6; possible D gene TRBD1, 6 bases. Trimming stripped 4 bases from V and 7 bases from J, with 17 bases between. CDR1 is SGHAT, CDR2 FQNNGV, per germline. The CDR3 has 16 residues. The CDR3, as DNA: TGTGCCAGCAGCTCAAGGACAGTTTACGGGAATTCACCCCTCCACTTT. Translated, it gives CASSSRTVYGNSPLHF. The entire variable domain, with the rest obtained from reference TRBV11-2 and TRBJ1-6, is as follows: EAGVAQSPRYKIIEKRQSVAFWCNPISGHATLYWYQQILGQGPKLLIQFQNNGVVDDSQLPKDRFSAERLKGVDSTLKIQPAKLEDSAVYLCASSSRTVYGNSPLHFGNGTRLTVT.

This clone was observed a single time. The J gene is TRBJ1-1, the V gene TRBV16; TRBD1 matches at 7 bases. The CDR3 has 14 amino acids. In germline, CDR1 is KGHSY, CDR2 FQNENV. With V trimmed by 3 bases and J by 5 bases, 6 bases remained unmatched. DNA for the CDR3: TGTGCCAGCAGCCAGAGGGGGCTGGGAACTGAAGCTTTCTTT. Amino acids: CASSQRGLGTEAFF.

The genes are TRBV5-1 and TRBJ1-4; perhaps TRBD1 as D (6 bases). Deletions cut 4 bases from V and 4 bases from J, with 20 bases between. Germline lookup yields CDR1 SGHRS and CDR2 YFSETQ. The CDR3 contains 17 residues. CDR3 coding DNA: TGCGCCAGCAGCATGCTATCAGGGAGGGGGAATAATGAAAAACTGTTTTTT. Amino acid sequence: CASSMLSGRGNNEKLFF.